This T cell receptor beta chain was recovered during a study of cytomegalovirus exposure and HLA in healthy donors (dated by TCRdb to the late 2010s). Concerning the study at large: According to an earlier analysis of several hundred of the donors, roughly 180 million T cells yielded roughly 110 million unique TCR beta sequences and around 280 Gb of sequence data. To decide whether each TCR beta V gene segment behaved as functional or pseudogenic, an earlier analysis of fewer than 750 of the donors relied on high-throughput TCR beta sequencing. Typing coverage differed by locus: A, B, C, DRB1 and DQB1 were typed in roughly 620-630 donors, DQA1 in about 510, DPA1 in roughly 590, and DPB1 in 450 to 490. All discovery cohort repertoires had been generated using a single sequencing platform. To predict cytomegalovirus infection status, the study combined high-throughput TCR immunosequencing, statistical association of individual TCRs with disease status, and machine learning. Donor age, sex, ethnicity and CMV serostatus were compiled together with the repertoire data. Around 330 gigabases of sequencing data and tens of millions of unique TCR sequences made up an early release that covered under 750 HLA-typed donors. The study aimed to test whether cataloging public T cell receptors could reveal signatures of past pathogen exposure. A later analysis re-analyzed previously published TCR beta repertoires from roughly 630 donors and added high-resolution HLA genotyping to study TCR occurrence patterns. Both class I and class II loci were covered by HLA typing, at four-digit resolution. The genetic ancestry cluster associated with self-reported Caucasian donors included around four fifths of the approximately 400 genotyped donors. A separate validation cohort of about 110 different subjects was used in addition to the roughly 700-subject first cohort. A later genetic analysis took genome-wide SNP genotypes for about 55% of the roughly 670 donors and used that subset as a discovery cohort. The study profiled the T cell repertoires of about 640 subjects by immunosequencing and related them to cytomegalovirus serostatus. Because of strong linkage in the cohort, roughly five DR-DQ haplotypes were treated as single units for association and clustering. Rather than drawing on any new phenotypic data, the later analysis identified candidate immune exposures from TCR beta sequences and the way those sequences occurred across donors. Across 398 genotyped donors of the cohort, an average of approximately 200,000 unique TCR beta nucleotide sequences per donor were sequenced, and approximately 17% of those sequences were non-productive.

The cohort was made up of approximately 670 healthy bone marrow donors. Cohort members were all nominally healthy when sampled, although unrecorded immune exposures were likely present. Of the 690 or so cohort members, 250 to 300 had positive CMV serostatus and fewer than 400 had negative CMV serostatus, and CMV serostatus was not recorded for the donor. A peripheral blood sample was provided by each donor, and peripheral blood mononuclear cells were used for TCR beta sequencing. Genomic DNA extraction from the blood cell samples was performed with the Qiagen DNeasy Blood Extraction Kit. This clone was found a few times. This receptor's antigen is unknown. Within one base of it there is no much larger clone, and no base qualities were kept. The receptor library was made with the immunoSEQ multiplex PCR assay. For the multiplex PCR, a mixture combining 60 forward primers for TCR Vbeta segments and 13 reverse primers for TCR Jbeta segments was used. The CDR3 region of rearranged TCR beta genes was amplified from genomic DNA by a multiplex PCR assay. The Illumina HiSeq System was used to sequence the amplified TCR beta libraries as 87-base-pair reads. As for how the authors treated the data: In a later analysis, roughly 80 million unique TCR beta chains were counted across the 666 repertoires, and approximately 11 million of these chains were shared by at least two donors. A nearest-neighbor algorithm error-corrected the raw reads and collapsed the reads into unique sequences, merging closely related sequences to remove PCR and sequencing errors. To assign V, D and J gene segments, CDR3 sequences were aligned to IMGT reference sequences. For a sequence to be retained, a match of at least six nucleotides was required to both a V gene segment and a J gene segment. Rearrangements were called productive when the CDR3 lacked stop codons and stayed in frame with V and J; all others were non-productive. Following IMGT convention, CDR3 was defined as the stretch from the second conserved V-encoded cysteine up to the conserved J-encoded phenylalanine. In an earlier analysis of around 540 of the donors, sequences lacking an unambiguous match to a single V gene segment were excluded. In an earlier analysis of approximately 610 of the donors, V segments were called functional above 56.7% productive rearrangements and were called segregating when the between-donor standard deviation exceeded 5%. To diagnose cytomegalovirus status from the catalog of TCR beta chain sequences, a statistical classification framework was built. V and J gene assignment, in a later analysis, came from comparing TCR nucleotide sequences with IMGT/GENE-DB human TR gene sequences. A later analysis assigned CDR3 sequences and most-parsimonious VDJ recombination scenarios with the TCRdist pipeline. In a later analysis, every TCR beta chain was defined by the combination of its CDR3 amino acid sequence and its V-gene family, and reads without a unique V-gene family were dropped. To address suspected cross-contamination and a sequencing artifact, a later analysis removed over 500 highly shared, low-generation-probability nucleotide sequences. In a later analysis, a clonal expansion index for each public chain was calculated from normalized within-repertoire ranks of inferred template counts. In a later analysis, generation probabilities were computed using a VDJ recombination model fitted to out-of-frame rearrangements, and the results were checked against IGoR. Hypergeometric tests were used in a later analysis to score TCR-TCR, TCR-HLA and TCR-CMV co-occurrence, with a repertoire-size bias correction applied to the TCR pairs. In a later analysis, false discovery rates were estimated by permuting HLA or CMV assignments 20 times. In a later analysis, co-occurring TCRs were grouped with DBSCAN, and TCRdist sequence similarity was added when clustering was performed within HLA-allele-positive subsets. Repertoires with fewer than 30,000 or more than 120,000 public chains, plus five repertoires with anomalous nucleotide sharing, were excluded from co-occurrence clustering. What TCRdb holds here is the immuneACCESS table cut down to in-frame rearrangements. Part of the clones is not present; checked against another copy, under half of the missing clones reflect an unresolved V gene, and the others are unexplained. V, J and clone size reflect that table, while D and trimming were determined from the DNA. The table for this sample lists approximately 130,000 clones; about three quarters of them were counted only once. Less than 3.5% of the sample rests with the top ten.

The study at large found these results: In an earlier analysis of approximately 600 of the donors, most TCR beta V segments were observed in productive rearrangements about 87% or about 30% of the time, broadly matching IMGT annotations. Across donors, most TCR sequences were observed very rarely, whereas some public TCRs were present in many individuals. Several of the top co-occurrence clusters appeared to be linked to parvovirus B19, influenza, CMV and Epstein-Barr virus, according to a later analysis. HLA typing was unavailable for some donors at each locus, so association tests used only the typed subset. V-gene and J-gene trimming of TCR beta chains was associated with a missense DCLRE1C variant in a later genetic analysis, and the association was replicated in an independent cohort. A cluster of highly shared sequence variants was judged likely to represent a technical artifact of the sequencing pipeline. Correlated functional status among segregating V segments might be attributable to linkage disequilibrium, but an unknown experimental factor could not be ruled out. Because counts were too low, fewer than 20 rarely observed V segments, including chromosome 9 orphons, were excluded from the earlier analysis of around 590 of the donors. According to the authors, the approach could potentially be generalized to other disease states and immunological phenotypes. In this cohort, only TCR beta chains were sequenced, and detectable features were limited by the absence of alpha or paired-chain data. Strong co-occurrence of HLA alleles, especially DR and DQ, made assigning TCR associations to individual alleles difficult. For the cohort, immune exposure information was limited to CMV serostatus. A further reported finding was that TCR beta sequences accurately predicted the HLA-A and HLA-B alleles for most subjects in the first cohort. The study gave a list of more than 150 TCR beta chains associated with cytomegalovirus. The classifier was reported to diagnose cytomegalovirus status with high specificity and sensitivity in both the original and validation cohorts. A later analysis found that HLA-associated TCR beta chains were more clonally expanded and had lower generation probabilities than equally common non-associated chains. At a false discovery rate of 0.05, a later analysis linked about 17,000 TCR beta sequences to specific HLA alleles. Most CMV-associated TCR beta chains appeared to be HLA-restricted in a later analysis, and the HLA associations seemed to be driven largely by CMV exposure. Compared with the approximately 720-donor mean, donors in an Asian-associated ancestry cluster had fewer N-insertions in productive TCRs, according to a later genetic analysis. In vitro tests confirmed that a few of the cytomegalovirus-associated TCR beta chains recognize cytomegalovirus antigens. In a later analysis, the rate of TCR association differed among HLA loci, with DRB1 alleles having the most associated TCRs and HLA-C alleles having the fewest. Sequencing depth was assumed to be roughly uniform across donors in the presence/absence analyses, though that assumption may not hold.

Sequencing was carried out using PBMCs. The sequence was collected from a human donor in good health.

The CDR3 region: CASTDPRPTGQGNTIYF. At the DNA level, the sequence is TGTGCCAGCACCGACCCCCGGCCGACAGGGCAAGGAAACACCATATATTTT. The sequence is built from TRBV21-1 and TRBJ1-3; TRBD1 reflects the table's D call only, with no check against the DNA. TRBV21-1 is designated a pseudogene. The CDR3 runs 17 amino acids, cysteine and phenylalanine included. This entry keeps only the CDR3 DNA: 51 bases, framed from base 1.